This T cell receptor (beta chain) was sequenced in a study of beta chain features in type 1 diabetes. Study-wide findings and caveats: Among all four CD4+ subsets, Type 1 diabetes patients had TCRB CDR3s that were moderately but significantly shorter. HLA effects on TCRB rearrangement stayed unresolved here.

Since all of the isolated RNA was reverse transcribed, expressed TCRB transcripts were what got sequenced. Produced via immunoSEQ multiplex PCR; TCRdb's table is partial and in-frame only. The sample yields more than 95,000 clones, 28% seen once. Germline loops: CDR1 LGHNA, CDR2 YNFKEQ. CDR3 length: 15 residues. J gave up 2 bases and V 4 bases, and 5 bases lay outside the gene matches. CD45RO/CCR7/CD25/CD127/CD95/CD27 separated CD4+ naive, central memory, regulatory and stem cell-like memory cells by sorting. This clone was counted only a few times. Its antigen is still unknown. The clonotype originates from a woman under 30 with type 1 diabetes. Sample: central memory CD4+ T cells from blood. The chain recombines TRBV4-2 with TRBJ1-5; 7 positions match TRBD1. The CDR3 reads CASSLTGVGNQPQHF. CDR3 DNA: TGTGCCAGCAGCCTCACAGGGGTCGGCAATCAGCCCCAGCATTTT.